A single sample gave rise to the 11 T cell receptor beta chains below, sequenced in a study of T cell responses to AZD1222 COVID-19 vaccine (TCRdb year 2021). Library preparation was by the immunoSEQ multiplex PCR assay. As stored in TCRdb, this immuneACCESS dataset retains in-frame rearrangements with V and J assigned. A fraction of the clones does not appear; measured against another copy, unresolved V genes explain less than half of the discrepancy, and the remainder lacks a known reason. This sample gives roughly 140,000 clones in total; 90% of them show up just once. The leading ten clones occupy about 3% of the sample. In the paper's terms, the time point label means: baseline before first vaccination. Source: peripheral blood, taken on day 0 of AZD1222 vaccination. The receptors were gathered from an adult in good health.

This clone has a count of ten or more. The rearrangement joins TRBV6-4 to TRBJ2-1; D might be TRBD1 (6 bases). Germline loops: CDR1 MRHNA, CDR2 SNTAGT. The CDR3 has 13 amino acids. Trimming cost V 3 bases and J 5 bases, with 8 bases left between them. The chain's CDR3 is CASSEGDNNEQFF. For the CDR3, the DNA is TGTGCCAGCAGTGAAGGGGACAACAATGAGCAGTTCTTC.

This clone has a handful of counts. The V and J genes are TRBV27 and TRBJ1-6; 8 bases fit TRBD1. CDR1 MNHEY and CDR2 SMNVEV come from the germline V gene (reference sequence). V shed 6 bases and J 6 bases; nucleotides not matched to a gene: 4. The CDR3 is 14 residues long. For the CDR3, the DNA is TGTGCCAGCAGACGGACAGGGACTAATTCACCCCTCCACTTT. Protein: CASRRTGTNSPLHF.

The J gene is TRBJ1-4, the V gene TRBV7-9; TRBD1 might be the D (6 bases). CDR3 length equals 15 residues. Between the trimmed V and J ends, which lost 4 bases and 7 bases, there was a span of 16 bases. From germline, CDR1 is SEHNR and CDR2 FQNEAQ (reference sequence). The CDR3 is CASSWRGDLGEKLFF. Written as DNA, the CDR3 is TGTGCCAGCAGCTGGAGGGGGGATCTGGGTGAAAAACTGTTTTTT.

This CDR3 is CASSLQSGTNFGETQYF. The CDR3 DNA reads TGTGCCAGCAGCTTACAGTCCGGGACCAACTTCGGAGAGACCCAGTACTTC. V gene TRBV9 combines with J gene TRBJ2-5; D possibly uses TRBD1 or TRBD2 (5 bases each). The CDR3 runs 17 residues. V was shortened by 4 bases and J by 4 bases, with 23 bases between the two germline ends. Germline assignment: CDR1 SGDLS and CDR2 YYNGEE.

This rearrangement joins TRBV15 to TRBJ2-2; D not resolved. Germline CDR1 and CDR2: LNHNV and YYDKDF (reference sequence). V shed 0 bases and J shed 8 bases, with 7 bases lying between them. CDR3 length: 13 residues. The CDR3 nucleotides read TGTGCCACCAGCAGAGAGTATATTGGGGAGCTGTTTTTT. This codes for CATSREYIGELFF.

The gene calls are TRBV30 and TRBJ2-2; possibly TRBD1 for D (6 bases). Germline values: CDR1 GTSNPN, CDR2 SVGIG (reference sequence). Trimming left V 7 bases short and J 6 bases short, with 15 bases between. The CDR3 loop spans 13 amino acids. The CDR3 DNA follows: TGTGCCTCGTACCACACAGGGCCCGGGGAGCTGTTTTTT. Translated, it gives CASYHTGPGELFF. Based on the CDR3 plus reference TRBV30 and TRBJ2-2, the full variable domain is SQTIHQWPATLVQPVGSPLSLECTVEGTSNPNLYWYRQAAGRGLQLLFYSVGIGQISSEVPQNLSASRPQDRQFILSSKKLLLSDSGFYLCASYHTGPGELFFGEGSRLTVL.

This clone occurred a few times. The chain couples TRBV4-2 to TRBJ2-1, with 10 nucleotides matching TRBD2. V was pared by 0 bases and J by 2 bases, with 1 base of the junction left unmatched. Per germline, CDR1 LGHNA and CDR2 YNFKEQ. The length of the CDR3 is 16 residues. CDR3 sequence (DNA): TGTGCCAGCAGCCAAGATGGGACTAGCGCCTACAATGAGCAGTTCTTC. The encoded protein is CASSQDGTSAYNEQFF.

The chain is built from TRBV4-1 and TRBJ1-2; the D is unclear. Germline V gene data show CDR1 as MGHRA and CDR2 as YSYEKL. Trimming pared 0 bases from V and 0 bases from J, leaving 8 bases between. The CDR3 contains 15 residues. The DNA of the CDR3 is TGCGCCAGCAGCCAAGAGGTGGGCGCTAACTATGGCTACACCTTC. It codes for CASSQEVGANYGYTF.

This clone was detected once. The J gene is TRBJ2-7, the V gene TRBV2; either TRBD1 or TRBD2 may fit D (5 bases each). The CDR3 is 15 amino acids. CDR1 and CDR2 from the germline V gene are SNHLY and FYNNEI. Trimming took 4 bases from V and 1 from J, leaving 14 bases between them. The CDR3 spells CASSVPGAGSYEQYF. The CDR3 region has the DNA TGTGCCAGCAGTGTTCCCGGGGCCGGGTCCTACGAGCAGTACTTC.

J is TRBJ2-1 and V is TRBV7-2; tentatively, D is TRBD2 (5 bases). CDR1 is SGHTA and CDR2 is FQGNSA in the germline V gene. The CDR3 covers 15 residues. The V gene lost 5 bases and the J gene lost 1 base, with 12 bases spanning the gap. CDR3 sequence reads: CASSPDFSSYNEQFF. CDR3 nucleotide sequence: TGTGCCAGCAGCCCGGACTTCTCGTCCTACAATGAGCAGTTCTTC. The variable domain in full, with the rest retrieved from reference TRBV7-2 and TRBJ2-1, is GAGVSQSPSNKVTEKGKDVELRCDPISGHTALYWYRQSLGQGLEFLIYFQGNSAPDKSGLPSDRFSAERTGGSVSTLTIQRTQQEDSAVYLCASSPDFSSYNEQFFGPGTRLTVL.

Written as DNA, the CDR3 is TGTGCCAGCAGTTTATTCGGGGACAGGGGCGTTACGCAGTATTTT. Amino acid sequence: CASSLFGDRGVTQYF. The chain couples TRBV27 to TRBJ2-3; 10 bases match TRBD1. Germline V CDR1 and CDR2: MNHEY, SMNVEV (reference sequence). This CDR3 comprises 15 residues. J lost 8 bases, V lost 1 base, and 6 bases had no gene match.